This entry lists 5 T cell receptor beta chains sequenced from one sample in a study of blood T cell repertoires in COVID-19. Repertoires were generated with immunoSEQ multiplex PCR, while TCRdb's copy carries only in-frame clones and drops some. Among about 250,000 clones, roughly 84% were seen once, and the ten largest hold under 2.5%. The source material was peripheral blood. The receptors here all came from a woman aged 40 to 50 who had recovered from COVID-19.

The V and J genes are TRBV19 and TRBJ2-1; 14 nucleotides line up with TRBD2. This CDR3 has 17 amino acids. The V segment lost 4 bases and the J segment 8 bases; nucleotides outside the gene matches: 10. The germline V gene has CDR1 LNHDA and CDR2 SQIVND (reference sequence). CDR3 sequence reads: CASSNIRGTSGSYEQFF. In DNA form, the CDR3 reads TGTGCCAGTAGTAATATCCGGGGGACTAGCGGGAGCTATGAGCAGTTCTTC.

This clone was counted a single time. The V gene is TRBV5-1, the J gene TRBJ2-7, with 8 bases aligning to TRBD1. V lost 4 bases and J lost 2; bases outside the gene matches: 8. In germline, CDR1 is SGHRS, CDR2 YFSETQ. This CDR3 contains 15 residues. The CDR3 nucleotides are TGCGCCAGCAGCCAGGTAGGGACAGGCCCCTACGAGCAGTACTTC. Amino acids: CASSQVGTGPYEQYF.

The J gene is TRBJ2-1, the V gene TRBV11-2; D gene uncertain. This CDR3 spans 11 amino acids. Trimming removed 5 bases at V and 4 bases at J, with 3 bases between. Per the germline V gene, CDR1 is SGHAT and CDR2 is FQNNGV. CDR3 nucleotide sequence: TGTGCCAGCAGCGCGTACAATGAGCAGTTCTTC. Translated, it gives CASSAYNEQFF.

This clone was seen a single time. This chain joins TRBV11-1 and TRBJ2-3, with D perhaps TRBD2 (6 bases). The CDR3 is made up of 15 amino acids. CDR1 SGHAT and CDR2 FQDESV come from the germline V gene (reference sequence). Trimming removed 1 base from V and 0 bases from J, with 8 bases in between. CDR3 coding DNA: TGTGCCAGCAGCTTAGTAGGGACTAGCACAGATACGCAGTATTTT. This sequence encodes CASSLVGTSTDTQYF.

The rearrangement uses TRBV5-4 and TRBJ2-5; the match to TRBD2 covers 8 bases. V shed 5 bases, J shed 0 bases, and the junction held 6 bases outside the gene matches. This CDR3 spans 15 amino acids. Germline CDR1 is SGHNT and CDR2 is YYREEE (reference sequence). In nucleotides, the CDR3 is TGTGCCAGCAGTAGATCGGGGGGGTACCAAGAGACCCAGTACTTC. Protein product: CASSRSGGYQETQYF.